These 25 T cell receptor beta chains were all obtained from the same sample, sequenced in a study of shared clonotypes between healthy human individuals. Some clones are missing from TCRdb's copy, which holds only in-frame ones; the method was immunoSEQ multiplex PCR. The sample consists of a few million clones, over 85% of them appearing once. The sample comprised naive CD4+ T cells sorted from blood. Subset meaning: CD45RA+ positively selected. The receptor set was obtained from a man in his late teens or twenties in good health.

Turning to this clone: In the same sample, other DNA sequences code for this CDR3. V is TRBV7-2 and J is TRBJ2-7; D is undetermined. The CDR3 has 15 amino acids. V was trimmed by 2 bases and J by 0 bases, leaving 11 bases between them. Germline V gene sequence: CDR1 SGHTA, CDR2 FQGNSA. CDR3 DNA sequence: TGTGCCAGCAGCTTAAACGGCGGAAGCTCCTACGAGCAGTACTTC. It translates to CASSLNGGSSYEQYF. Full variable domain (outside the CDR3, taken from reference TRBV7-2 and TRBJ2-7): GAGVSQSPSNKVTEKGKDVELRCDPISGHTALYWYRQSLGQGLEFLIYFQGNSAPDKSGLPSDRFSAERTGGSVSTLTIQRTQQEDSAVYLCASSLNGGSSYEQYFGPGTRLTVT.

The chain uses TRBV10-3 and TRBJ2-1, with 10 bases aligning to TRBD2. The CDR3 is 15 residues long. J lost 8 bases, V lost 5 bases, and 9 bases had no gene match. Germline V gene lookup returns CDR1 ENHRY and CDR2 SYGVKD. The CDR3 region has the DNA TGTGCCATCAGTCCTGGGGGACTAGCGTCCCATGAGCAGTTCTTC. It codes for CAISPGGLASHEQFF.

The chain couples TRBV7-2 to TRBJ1-2; D is possibly TRBD1 (5 bases). There are 15 residues in the CDR3. CDR1 and CDR2 from the germline V gene are SGHTA and FQGNSA. Trimming removed 0 bases at V and 8 bases at J, with 16 bases between. CDR3 coding DNA: TGTGCCAGCAGCTTAGCGTTCTCGGTCGGGGGAGGCTACACCTTC. This encodes CASSLAFSVGGGYTF.

The genes are TRBV5-1 and TRBJ2-4; D gene uncertain. With 0 bases removed from V and 6 bases from J, the gap between germline ends came to 13 bases. CDR1 and CDR2 (germline): SGHRS, YFSETQ. CDR3 size: 15 residues. The CDR3 loop reads CASSLEAGRTNIQYF. CDR3 DNA: TGCGCCAGCAGCTTGGAGGCAGGCCGCACAAACATTCAGTACTTC.

The gene calls are TRBV29-1 and TRBJ2-2; 11 positions agree with TRBD2. CDR1 SQVTM and CDR2 ANQGSEA come from the germline V gene. This CDR3 comprises 16 residues. Trimming took 7 bases from V and 6 from J; bases not matched to a gene: 13. The CDR3 reads CSASFPGLAVAGELFF. The CDR3 region has the DNA TGCAGCGCTAGCTTTCCGGGACTAGCGGTTGCCGGGGAGCTGTTTTTT.

V usage is TRBV7-3 and J usage is TRBJ1-6; D remains ambiguous. V lost 3 bases, J lost 7 bases, and 7 bases lay in between. The CDR3 sequence is 13 residues long. The germline V gene encodes CDR1 SGHTA and CDR2 FQGTGA. CDR3 sequence: CASSFRENSPLHF. In nucleotides, the CDR3 is TGTGCCAGCAGCTTTAGAGAGAATTCACCCCTCCACTTT.

Notes on this clone: Other nucleotide sequences in the sample specify the same CDR3. The rearrangement links TRBV5-1 to TRBJ1-3; no reliable D call. This CDR3 is 15 amino acids long. Germline V gene sequence: CDR1 SGHRS, CDR2 YFSETQ. V gave up 0 bases and J gave up 0 bases, with 7 bases separating them. The CDR3 is CASSLGDPSGNTIYF. Written as DNA, the CDR3 is TGCGCCAGCAGCTTGGGGGATCCCTCTGGAAACACCATATATTTT. The full variable domain, its missing parts supplied by reference TRBV5-1 and TRBJ1-3, is KAGVTQTPRYLIKTRGQQVTLSCSPISGHRSVSWYQQTPGQGLQFLFEYFSETQRNKGNFPGRFSGRQFSNSRSEMNVSTLELGDSALYLCASSLGDPSGNTIYFGEGSWLTVV.

The chain joins TRBV15 to TRBJ2-7; D is ambiguous. Germline CDR1 and CDR2: LNHNV and YYDKDF (reference sequence). CDR3 size: 14 residues. V gave up 0 bases and J gave up 3 bases, with 9 bases separating them. For the CDR3, the DNA is TGTGCCACCAGCAGAGATGTACAGCTCTACGAGCAGTACTTC. Its protein is CATSRDVQLYEQYF.

A few counts support this clone. Other DNA sequences of this sample code for an identical CDR3. The rearrangement uses TRBV19 and TRBJ1-6; the match to TRBD1 covers 10 bases. CDR1 LNHDA and CDR2 SQIVND come from the germline V gene (reference sequence). V gave up 3 bases and J gave up 10 bases; unmatched junction bases: 3. This CDR3 spans 14 amino acids. The CDR3 region has the DNA TGTGCCAGTAGTATCGGGACAGGGGACTCACCCCTCCACTTT. Residues: CASSIGTGDSPLHF. The full variable domain, with the rest looked up from reference TRBV19 and TRBJ1-6, is DGGITQSPKYLFRKEGQNVTLSCEQNLNHDAMYWYRQDPGQGLRLIYYSQIVNDFQKGDIAEGYSVSREKKESFPLTVTSAQKNPTAFYLCASSIGTGDSPLHFGNGTRLTVT.

V gene TRBV12-2 combines with J gene TRBJ2-1; the table's D call, TRBD1, has no DNA check behind it. TRBV12-2 is assigned pseudogene status. This CDR3 contains 13 residues. CDR3 bases: TGTGCAAGTCGCTTACCGGAAAACAGGGGGGAGTTCTTC. It codes for CASRLPENRGEFF.

The gene calls are TRBV6-6 and TRBJ1-2; D perhaps matches TRBD1 (5 bases). The ends were cut back, 0 bases at V and 6 bases at J, with 17 bases in the middle. The germline gives CDR1 MNHNY, CDR2 SVGAGI (reference sequence). The CDR3 contains 16 residues. The CDR3 sequence: CASSYSFRAGADGYTF. The CDR3 coding sequence is TGTGCCAGCAGTTACTCCTTCCGGGCCGGGGCTGATGGCTACACCTTC.

This chain joins TRBV6-5 and TRBJ1-1; D not certain. Germline values: CDR1 MNHEY, CDR2 SVGAGI. Deletions cut 0 bases from V and 3 bases from J, with 11 bases between. The CDR3 totals 15 residues. CDR3 sequence: CASSYSTAGHTEAFF. CDR3 sequence (DNA): TGTGCCAGCAGTTACTCGACGGCAGGCCACACTGAAGCTTTCTTT.

This chain connects TRBV2 to TRBJ2-5; D is ambiguous. The CDR3 is made up of 13 amino acids. Germline assignment: CDR1 SNHLY and CDR2 FYNNEI. V lost 7 bases and J lost 1, with 10 bases in between. In DNA form, the CDR3 reads TGTGCCAGCAACTACTGGGGCCAAGAGACCCAGTACTTC. As protein: CASNYWGQETQYF.

A note on this clone: This sample also contains other DNA sequences that code for the same CDR3. The chain employs TRBV15 and TRBJ2-3; D ambiguous. The CDR3 covers 12 residues. The germline V and J ends were trimmed by 2 bases and 2 bases, with 2 bases remaining between them. Germline V gives CDR1 LNHNV, CDR2 YYDKDF (reference sequence). The CDR3 sequence: CATSRSTDTQYF. In nucleotides, the CDR3 is TGTGCCACCAGCAGATCCACAGATACGCAGTATTTT. The full variable domain, completed using reference TRBV15 and TRBJ2-3, is DAMVIQNPRYQVTQFGKPVTLSCSQTLNHNVMYWYQQKSSQAPKLLFHYYDKDFNNEADTPDNFQSRRPNTSFCFLDIRSPGLGDTAMYLCATSRSTDTQYFGPGTRLTVL.

This sequence joins TRBV19 and TRBJ2-2, with D uncertain. The germline gives CDR1 LNHDA, CDR2 SQIVND (reference sequence). CDR3 length: 13 residues. V gave up 6 bases and J gave up 0 bases, with 5 bases separating them. The chain's CDR3 is CASRYTNTGELFF. CDR3 coding DNA: TGTGCCAGTAGATACACGAACACCGGGGAGCTGTTTTTT.

This sequence joins TRBV6-1 and TRBJ2-7; 7 bases agree with TRBD1. CDR3 length: 14 amino acids. CDR1 and CDR2 from the germline V gene are MNHNS and SASEGT. J was trimmed by 6 bases and V by 6 bases; bases with no gene match: 11. This CDR3 is CASSPGGVPSEQYF. As DNA, the CDR3 is TGTGCCAGCAGCCCAGGGGGAGTACCGAGCGAGCAGTACTTC.

On this clone itself: Other DNA sequences in this sample translate to the same CDR3. V is TRBV28 and J is TRBJ1-1, with 8 bases fitting TRBD1. The CDR3 consists of 14 residues. CDR1 and CDR2 from the germline V gene are MDHEN and SYDVKM. The J segment lost 4 bases and the V segment lost 1 base, leaving 2 bases of the junction unmatched. The DNA for the CDR3 is TGTGCCAGCAGTTTATCACAGGGGGGCACTGAAGCTTTCTTT. It codes for CASSLSQGGTEAFF.

CDR3 sequence reads: CSAGDLYGYTF. CDR3 in DNA: TGCAGTGCCGGGGACCTTTATGGCTACACCTTC. The chain joins TRBV20-1 to TRBJ1-2, with D perhaps TRBD1 (5 bases). The V end was cut by 6 bases, the J end by 5 bases, with 10 bases between. Germline loops: CDR1 DFQATT, CDR2 SNEGSKA (reference sequence). This CDR3 region has 11 residues.

Only one count was recorded for this clone. This sequence joins TRBV30 and TRBJ2-7; D ambiguous. Trimming stripped 3 bases from V and 2 bases from J, with 8 bases between. Germline V gene data show CDR1 as GTSNPN and CDR2 as SVGIG (reference sequence). This CDR3 has 12 amino acids. CDR3 nucleotides: TGTGCCTGGAGCGCTCACACCTACGAGCAGTACTTC. It encodes CAWSAHTYEQYF. Variable domain in full (rest from reference TRBV30 and TRBJ2-7): SQTIHQWPATLVQPVGSPLSLECTVEGTSNPNLYWYRQAAGRGLQLLFYSVGIGQISSEVPQNLSASRPQDRQFILSSKKLLLSDSGFYLCAWSAHTYEQYFGPGTRLTVT.

This clone was recorded only once. The V and J genes are TRBV2 and TRBJ2-4; D possibly matches TRBD1 or TRBD2 (6 bases each). CDR3 length equals 15 residues. Germline lookup yields CDR1 SNHLY and CDR2 FYNNEI. V was clipped by 3 bases and J by 9 bases, with 18 bases between them. The CDR3 is CASSDGGHWGAIQYF. As DNA, the CDR3 is TGTGCCAGCAGTGACGGGGGCCATTGGGGGGCCATTCAGTACTTC.

This chain uses TRBV29-1 with TRBJ2-2; possibly TRBD2 for D (5 bases). The CDR3 is 13 amino acids. Germline CDR1 reads SQVTM; CDR2 reads ANQGSEA. V gave up 3 bases and J gave up 5 bases, with 10 bases separating them. CDR3 residues: CSVDEGGTGELFF. The CDR3 DNA reads TGCAGCGTTGATGAGGGTGGGACCGGGGAGCTGTTTTTT.

This clone was observed a handful of times. This chain connects TRBV29-1 to TRBJ1-4; D gene uncertain. Germline assignment: CDR1 SQVTM and CDR2 ANQGSEA. This CDR3 spans 10 amino acids. V lost 4 bases, J lost 6 bases, and 3 bases lay in between. CDR3 residues: CSVGYEKLFF. The DNA for the CDR3 is TGCAGCGTTGGATATGAAAAACTGTTTTTT.

The chain recombines TRBV5-1 with TRBJ2-3, with TRBD1 identical over 8 bases. The germline V gene encodes CDR1 SGHRS and CDR2 YFSETQ. J gave up 4 bases and V 7 bases, and 5 bases lay outside the gene matches. CDR3 size: 13 residues. The CDR3 spells CASLGTGPDTQYF. The CDR3 DNA sequence: TGCGCCAGCTTGGGGACAGGCCCAGATACGCAGTATTTT.

The gene calls are TRBV5-1 and TRBJ2-1, with TRBD1 as a possible D gene (6 bases). Germline CDR1 and CDR2: SGHRS and YFSETQ. CDR3 length: 13 residues. V lost 2 bases and J lost 5, with 8 bases in between. CDR3 amino acids: CASSLQGHNEQFF. The CDR3 DNA reads as TGCGCCAGCAGCTTACAGGGACACAATGAGCAGTTCTTC.

CDR3 bases: TGTGCCAGCACAGGACAGGGGCTACAAACCGGGGAGCTGTTTTTT. It encodes CASTGQGLQTGELFF. The chain has TRBV18 and TRBJ2-2; 9 bases line up with TRBD1. Germline trimming cut 8 bases from V and 5 bases from J; bases unmatched to any gene: 9. CDR3 size: 15 residues. CDR1 and CDR2 from the germline V gene are KGHSH and LQKENI.